These T cell receptor beta chains were read from a single sample in a study of T-cell memory formation after mild COVID-19. Each CDR3 protein is one row after TCRdb ran MiXCR on the 5' RACE reads. This table holds roughly 400,000 distinct CDR3 sequences, more than 15% found once. The material sequenced was PBMCs or a T cell subset sorted from them (not recorded which). All receptors derive from a man aged 18 to 29 who had mild COVID-19 (a few samples of this study predate the infection). Cell type and time point are not known. The CDR3 runs from the conserved cysteine through the conserved F or W. The D gene is left open where the match is weak. Size values are once, few and many counts, or a class for expanded clones, and some rows have none.

D	J	size	V	DNA	CDR3
NA	TRBJ2-5	NA	TRBV18	TGTGCCAGCTCACCGGAACGGACAGCAAAACAAGAGACCCAGTACTTC	CASSPERTAKQETQYF
NA	TRBJ1-2	NA	TRBV6-5	TGTGCCAGCAGTTCGGGGGCCCACTATGGCTACACCTTC	CASSSGAHYGYTF
TRBD2	TRBJ2-1	NA	TRBV7-3	TGTGCCAGCAGCTTAGCGGGGGGCATCAATGAGTGGCAGTTCTTC	CASSLAGGINEWQFF
TRBD1	TRBJ2-5	few	TRBV12-3/TRBV12-4	TGTGCCAGCAGTTTCCGGCAGGGGGCGGTGGAGACCCAGTACTTC	CASSFRQGAVETQYF
TRBD1	TRBJ1-2	NA	TRBV4-3	TGCGCCAGCAGCCAAGAACCCTCAGGGGGCCCCTATGGCTACACCTTC	CASSQEPSGGPYGYTF
TRBD2	TRBJ2-3	NA	TRBV7-9	TGTGCCAGCAGCTCTCTCAAGCGGGGGGACACAGATACGCAGTATTTT	CASSSLKRGDTDTQYF
TRBD1	TRBJ1-1	NA	TRBV29-1	TGCAGCGTTACAGGGGGCTACACTGAAGCTTTCTTT	CSVTGGYTEAFF
NA	TRBJ1-1	few	TRBV10-3	TGTGCCATCAGTGTGATGGAGGACACTGAAGCTTTCTTT	CAISVMEDTEAFF
NA	TRBJ2-3	NA	TRBV20-1	TGCAGTGCTAGAGAGGGGGTCCGGGGGACAGATACGCAGTATTTT	CSAREGVRGTDTQYF
NA	TRBJ2-7	NA	TRBV5-6	TGTGCCAGCAGCTCCGGACCCGGCTCCTACGAGCAGTACTTC	CASSSGPGSYEQYF
TRBD1	TRBJ1-3	many	TRBV7-9	TGTGCCAGCAGCCTGACAGGGGGCACTGGAAACACCATATATTTT	CASSLTGGTGNTIYF
TRBD2	TRBJ2-3	NA	TRBV11-2	TGTGCCAGCAGCTCCCCACAGGGCGGGGGGTCCCCCACAGATACGCAGTATTTT	CASSSPQGGGSPTDTQYF
NA	TRBJ2-2	few	TRBV4-1	TGCGCCAGCAGCAGGCGGGTTTTTGAGAACACCGGGGAGCTGTTTTTT	CASSRRVFENTGELFF
TRBD2	TRBJ2-1	NA	TRBV27	TGTGCCAGCAGTTTCGAGCGGGGGGGCTTCGGTGAGCAGTTCTTC	CASSFERGGFGEQFF
NA	TRBJ1-1	many	TRBV5-1	TGCGCCAGCAGCTTGGCCGCGGGGAACACTGAAGCTTTCTTT	CASSLAAGNTEAFF
NA	TRBJ2-3	NA	TRBV12-3/TRBV12-4	TGTGACAGCAGCCAAGTGGGGGGCTACACAGATACGCAGTATTTT	CDSSQVGGYTDTQYF
NA	TRBJ2-3	few	TRBV6-5	TGTGCCAGCAGTCACCAGGGTAGCACAGATACGCAGTATTTT	CASSHQGSTDTQYF
TRBD1	TRBJ1-1	few	TRBV7-9	TGTGCCAGCAGCCACAGTATGATACAGGGGGATAGGGCTGAAGCTTTCTTT	CASSHSMIQGDRAEAFF
NA	TRBJ2-4	few	TRBV7-3	TGTGCCAGCAGCTCAGCCGCATCAGGCATTCAGTACTTC	CASSSAASGIQYF
TRBD2	TRBJ2-1	once	TRBV24-1	TGTGCCACCAGTGACTCACTAGCGGGGGACAATGAGCAGTTCTTC	CATSDSLAGDNEQFF
TRBD2	TRBJ2-5	few	TRBV7-2	TGTGCCAGCAGCTTACAGCGGGGGAGGCAAGAGACCCAGTACTTC	CASSLQRGRQETQYF
NA	TRBJ1-5	NA	TRBV5-1	TGCGCCAGCAGCCACCTTCCGGGGGCTGATCAGCCCCAGCATTTT	CASSHLPGADQPQHF
NA	TRBJ2-1	NA	TRBV20-1	TGCAGTGCTAGAGGCCAAGCTGGGTTTCCCTACGATGAGCAGTTCTTC	CSARGQAGFPYDEQFF
NA	TRBJ1-1	few	TRBV19	TGTGCCAGTAGTCACCCGATGAACACTGAAGCTTTCTTT	CASSHPMNTEAFF
NA	TRBJ2-7	few	TRBV6-2/TRBV6-3	TGTGCCAGCAGCCTCGGACTGGACTACGAGCAGTACTTC	CASSLGLDYEQYF
NA	TRBJ2-7	many	TRBV7-2	TGTGCCAGCACCATGGGGACCACCTTCGGCGAGCAGTACTTC	CASTMGTTFGEQYF
NA	TRBJ2-7	NA	TRBV7-3	TGTGCCAGCAGCTCCTCCTACTCCCCCTCGACAGACGAGCAGTACTTC	CASSSSYSPSTDEQYF
NA	TRBJ2-7	once	TRBV6-2/TRBV6-3	TGTGCCAGCAGCCTCGTTAGCGGCGGCGAGCAGTACTTC	CASSLVSGGEQYF
TRBD1	TRBJ2-3	few	TRBV6-5	TGTGCCCGTCCCGGGCAGGGGGTTGTTGAGACGCAGTATTTT	CARPGQGVVETQYF
NA	TRBJ2-2	few	TRBV5-1	TGCGCCAGCAGCCCCGTCGGGTCCGGGGAGCTGTTTTTT	CASSPVGSGELFF
TRBD2	TRBJ2-1	few	TRBV20-1	TGCAGTGCTGAAACTAGCGGGAGAGGCGATGAGCAGTTCTTC	CSAETSGRGDEQFF
TRBD2	TRBJ2-1	NA	TRBV6-2/TRBV6-3	TGTGCCAGCAGTTACCACGCGGAGCGGGGGGCGAGGAATGAGCAGTTCTTC	CASSYHAERGARNEQFF
TRBD2	TRBJ2-3	many	TRBV4-1	TGCGCCAGCAGCCAAGGGGCTAGCGGGGGGCTCCTCACAGATACGCAGTATTTT	CASSQGASGGLLTDTQYF
NA	TRBJ1-5	NA	TRBV19	TGTGCCAGTAGTGCCCAGGGAGGGGGAAAGCCCCAGCATTTT	CASSAQGGGKPQHF
NA	TRBJ2-3	NA	TRBV2	TGTGCCAGCACCCTCTCAGATACGCAGTATTTT	CASTLSDTQYF
TRBD2	TRBJ2-2	few	TRBV11-2	TGTGCCAGCAGCCGGTCACTAGCGGGGACAGACGGGGAGCTGTTTTTT	CASSRSLAGTDGELFF
TRBD2	TRBJ2-3	few	TRBV6-5	TGTGCCAGCAGTCCCCTGACTAGCGGATGGGATACGCAGTATTTT	CASSPLTSGWDTQYF
TRBD2	TRBJ2-1	few	TRBV11-2	TGTGCCAGCAGTTCTAGCGGGGACCTCTCCTACAATGAGCAGTTCTTC	CASSSSGDLSYNEQFF
NA	TRBJ1-2	NA	TRBV5-6	TGTGCCAGCAGCATGTGGACGGATCGCTATGGCTACACCTTC	CASSMWTDRYGYTF
TRBD1	TRBJ1-5	NA	TRBV28	TGTGCCAGCAGTTTAAGACAGGGGATTCGGGGCAATCAGCCCCAGCATTTT	CASSLRQGIRGNQPQHF
TRBD2	TRBJ2-1	NA	TRBV6-5	TGTGCCAGCAGTTACTCTAGCGGGGGCCCTCTTACCTACAATGAGCAGTTCTTC	CASSYSSGGPLTYNEQFF
TRBD1	TRBJ1-6	NA	TRBV28	TGTGCCAGCAGTTTTGCAGGGGGGGATTCACCCCTCCACTTT	CASSFAGGDSPLHF